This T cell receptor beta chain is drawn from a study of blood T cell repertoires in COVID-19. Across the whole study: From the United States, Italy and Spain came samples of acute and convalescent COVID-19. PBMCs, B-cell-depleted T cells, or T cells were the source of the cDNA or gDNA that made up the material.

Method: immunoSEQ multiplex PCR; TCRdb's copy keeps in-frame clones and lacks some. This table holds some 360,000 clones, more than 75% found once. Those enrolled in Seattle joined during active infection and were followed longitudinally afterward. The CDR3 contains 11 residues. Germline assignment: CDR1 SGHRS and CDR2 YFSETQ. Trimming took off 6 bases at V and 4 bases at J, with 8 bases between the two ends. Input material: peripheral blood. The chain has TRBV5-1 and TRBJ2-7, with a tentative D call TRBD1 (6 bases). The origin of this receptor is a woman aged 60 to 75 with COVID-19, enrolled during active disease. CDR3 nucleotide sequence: TGCGCCAGCAACCAGGGGTACGAGCAGTACTTC. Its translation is CASNQGYEQYF.